This T cell receptor beta chain comes out of a study of control samples from healthy donors and cancer patients. Only in-frame clones appear in the TCRdb table, and some are missing; sequencing was by immunoSEQ multiplex PCR. The table lists some 150,000 clones, approximately 92% of them singletons. Germline CDR1 reads MRHNA; CDR2 reads SNTAGT. CDR3 length equals 15 residues. The ends were cut back, 2 bases at V and 0 bases at J, with 5 bases in the middle. The chain combines TRBV6-4 with TRBJ2-6; D ambiguous. Sequencing was carried out using blood. The origin of this receptor is a woman in her fifties or sixties in good health. Here the CDR3 reads CASSDVGSGANVLTF. In DNA, the CDR3 is TGTGCCAGCAGTGACGTCGGCTCTGGGGCCAACGTCCTGACTTTC.